The 19 T cell receptor beta chains below come from one sample, sequenced in a study of siplizumab effects on memory and regulatory T cells. Sequencing was performed with immunoSEQ multiplex PCR; in TCRdb, only in-frame clones are kept and a portion is missing. This table holds 100,000 or so clones, approximately 91% found once. Input material: non-Treg CD4+ T cells sorted from blood. These receptors were taken from a human donor in good health.

CDR3 nucleotide sequence: TGTGCCAGCGGCCTTGGCGACGAGTATGGCTACACCTTC. It is translated as CASGLGDEYGYTF. The chain joins TRBV28 to TRBJ1-2; D is unclear. The CDR3 is made up of 13 amino acids. Deletions cut 8 bases from V and 5 bases from J, with 15 bases between. Germline values: CDR1 MDHEN, CDR2 SYDVKM.

The chain has TRBV9 and TRBJ2-7; 7 nucleotides agree with TRBD2. The germline V gene has CDR1 SGDLS and CDR2 YYNGEE. The CDR3 consists of 15 residues. V lost 2 bases to trimming and J lost 1 base; unmatched junction nucleotides: 6. The CDR3 bases are TGTGCCAGCAGCGTCGCCGGGACTAAGTCCTACGAGCAGTACTTC. It is translated as CASSVAGTKSYEQYF.

The CDR3 region has the DNA TGTGCCAGCAGCCCAATAGGTTCCGGAAACACCATATATTTT. Translation gives CASSPIGSGNTIYF. This chain connects TRBV7-9 to TRBJ1-3; no definite D call. The germline CDR1 and CDR2 sequences are SEHNR and FQNEAQ (reference sequence). The CDR3 totals 14 residues. V gave up 5 bases and J gave up 4 bases, with 12 bases separating them.

CDR3 in amino acids: CASSLDRSTDTQYF. Here the CDR3 DNA reads TGTGCCAGCAGCCTCGACAGGTCCACAGATACGCAGTATTTT. The J gene is TRBJ2-3, the V gene TRBV7-2; D is possibly TRBD1 (6 bases). The CDR3 runs to 14 residues. In germline, CDR1 is SGHTA, CDR2 FQGNSA. Trimming stripped 5 bases from V and 2 bases from J, with 11 bases between.

The CDR3 spells CASSLGGLTGELFF. Written as DNA, the CDR3 is TGTGCCAGCAGCTTAGGAGGCCTCACCGGGGAGCTGTTTTTT. V usage is TRBV7-2 and J usage is TRBJ2-2; D gene ambiguous. Germline V gene sequence: CDR1 SGHTA, CDR2 FQGNSA. Trimming pared 1 base from V and 4 bases from J, leaving 7 bases between. The CDR3 has 14 residues.

The rearrangement uses TRBV4-1 and TRBJ2-7; D is unclear. In germline, CDR1 is MGHRA, CDR2 YSYEKL. The length of the CDR3 is 13 residues. Trimming took 4 bases from V and 5 from J, leaving 12 bases between them. The CDR3 protein is CASSLSLVHEQYF. In DNA, the CDR3 is TGCGCCAGCAGCCTCTCCCTAGTCCACGAGCAGTACTTC.

This clone has a single count. This chain joins TRBV29-1 and TRBJ2-3; D is ambiguous. The CDR3 extends over 16 amino acids. CDR1 and CDR2 from the germline V gene are SQVTM and ANQGSEA. V was trimmed by 0 bases and J by 4 bases, leaving 17 bases between them. The CDR3 reads CSVEESYPASPDTQYF. The CDR3 DNA is TGCAGCGTTGAAGAATCATATCCCGCATCCCCAGATACGCAGTATTTT.

The rearrangement links TRBV11-3 to TRBJ2-5; TRBD2 agrees at 7 bases. V lost 1 base to trimming and J lost 2 bases; unmatched junction nucleotides: 4. The V gene's germline CDR1 is SGHNT and CDR2 YENEEA. The CDR3 is 15 residues long. In DNA, the CDR3 is TGTGCCAGCAGCTTAGGGGGAGGGCCTCAAGAGACCCAGTACTTC. This translates into CASSLGGGPQETQYF.

This clone is medium-sized (0.01 to 0.1%) by share. The chain employs TRBV9 and TRBJ2-3; TRBD2 aligns across 7 bases. Per germline, CDR1 SGDLS and CDR2 YYNGEE. The CDR3 consists of 16 residues. With 0 bases clipped from V and 0 bases from J, the junction kept 4 bases outside the gene matches. CDR3 loop: CASSVVGGGSTDTQYF. CDR3 in DNA: TGTGCCAGCAGCGTAGTTGGGGGAGGGAGCACAGATACGCAGTATTTT. Full variable domain (missing parts from reference TRBV9 and TRBJ2-3): DSGVTQTPKHLITATGQRVTLRCSPRSGDLSVYWYQQSLDQGLQFLIQYYNGEERAKGNILERFSAQQFPDLHSELNLSSLELGDSALYFCASSVVGGGSTDTQYFGPGTRLTVL.

J is TRBJ1-2 and V is TRBV7-6; possible D gene TRBD1, 6 bases. V dropped 5 bases and J dropped 8 bases, with 15 bases sitting between them. The CDR3 consists of 13 residues. The germline V gene has CDR1 SGHVS and CDR2 FNYEAQ. CDR3 bases: TGTGCCAGCAGCGGACGCACAGGGTACGGCTACACCTTC. The encoded protein is CASSGRTGYGYTF.

The V and J genes are TRBV6-1 and TRBJ2-7, with 10 positions matching TRBD2. The V gene end was trimmed by 4 bases and the J gene end by 6 bases; junction bases not matched to a gene: 9. Germline V gene data show CDR1 as MNHNS and CDR2 as SASEGT. This CDR3 has 15 residues. In DNA, the CDR3 is TGTGCCAGCAGTGCGTCTAGCGGGAGCCCAAGCGAGCAGTACTTC. Protein sequence: CASSASSGSPSEQYF.

J is TRBJ2-3 and V is TRBV2; D is uncertain. The CDR3 extends over 12 amino acids. V lost 6 bases and J 3 bases, leaving 7 bases between the germline ends. Germline V gene data show CDR1 as SNHLY and CDR2 as FYNNEI. CDR3 sequence (DNA): TGTGCCAGCAGCGTACTGACAGATACGCAGTATTTT. Encoded protein: CASSVLTDTQYF.

The gene calls are TRBV9 and TRBJ1-1; 9 bases line up with TRBD1. Trimming removed 3 bases from V and 6 bases from J; junction bases left unmatched: 3. Per germline, CDR1 SGDLS and CDR2 YYNGEE. CDR3 length: 13 residues. CDR3 coding DNA: TGTGCCAGCAGCGGTCACAGGGGGCCTGAAGCTTTCTTT. Residues: CASSGHRGPEAFF.

The genes are TRBV5-1 and TRBJ2-3; D not certain. Between the trimmed V and J ends, which lost 0 bases and 0 bases, there was a span of 5 bases. The CDR3 spans 14 residues. Germline V gene data show CDR1 as SGHRS and CDR2 as YFSETQ. DNA of the CDR3: TGCGCCAGCAGCTTGGTGCGGAGCACAGATACGCAGTATTTT. This sequence encodes CASSLVRSTDTQYF.

This chain links TRBV6-1 with TRBJ1-2; possibly TRBD1 for D (5 bases). This CDR3 contains 12 residues. The germline V and J ends were trimmed by 2 bases and 7 bases, with 8 bases remaining between them. The germline V gene has CDR1 MNHNS and CDR2 SASEGT. CDR3 protein: CASSEQGAGYTF. DNA of the CDR3: TGTGCCAGCAGTGAACAGGGAGCTGGCTACACCTTC.

V is TRBV4-1 and J is TRBJ1-5; 7 positions match TRBD1. Unmatched junction bases numbered 12, after V lost 1 base and J lost 6 bases. This CDR3 spans 17 amino acids. Germline assignment: CDR1 MGHRA and CDR2 YSYEKL. The CDR3, as DNA: TGCGCCAGCAGCCAAGGGGGAAGGGGGCCCCTGGGTCAGCCCCAGCATTTT. It encodes CASSQGGRGPLGQPQHF.

This clone was recorded a few times. The CDR3 DNA sequence: TGCGCCAGCACTGAACTAGCGGGAGGCGGGGGGCAGTTCTTC. It translates to CASTELAGGGGQFF. This rearrangement joins TRBV5-1 to TRBJ2-1; TRBD2 matches 12 bases. The CDR3 runs 14 residues. The ends lost 6 bases at V and 12 bases at J; junction bases unmatched: 10. CDR1 and CDR2 (germline): SGHRS, YFSETQ.

V gene TRBV28 combines with J gene TRBJ1-5, with D hard to call. The germline CDR1 and CDR2 sequences are MDHEN and SYDVKM. This CDR3 has 13 residues. Trimming pared 4 bases from V and 1 base from J, leaving 5 bases between. The CDR3 here is CASSWGSNQPQHF. In DNA form, the CDR3 reads TGTGCCAGCAGTTGGGGAAGCAATCAGCCCCAGCATTTT.

This clone showed up just once. V and J are TRBV5-1 and TRBJ1-5; a weak D match, TRBD1 (6 bases). The CDR3 contains 15 residues. Germline V CDR1 and CDR2: SGHRS, YFSETQ. Trimming removed 0 bases at V and 4 bases at J, with 11 bases between. The CDR3 sequence: CASSLEWGPNQPQHF. CDR3 DNA sequence: TGCGCCAGCAGCTTGGAATGGGGGCCTAATCAGCCCCAGCATTTT.